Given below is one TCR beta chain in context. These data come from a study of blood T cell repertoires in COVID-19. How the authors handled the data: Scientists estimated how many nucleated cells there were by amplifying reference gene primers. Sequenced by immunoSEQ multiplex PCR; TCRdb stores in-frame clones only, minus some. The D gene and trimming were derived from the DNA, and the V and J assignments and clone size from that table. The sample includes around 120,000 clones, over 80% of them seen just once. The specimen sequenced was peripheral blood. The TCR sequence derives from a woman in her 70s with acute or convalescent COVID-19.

CDR3 bases: TGTGCCAGCTCACCTACCACAGAGACGAACACTGAAGCTTTCTTT. Protein sequence: CASSPTTETNTEAFF. The chain joins TRBV18 to TRBJ1-1; D is uncertain. The germline V gene encodes CDR1 KGHSH and CDR2 LQKENI. CDR3 length: 15 amino acids. Trimming took off 3 bases at V and 1 base at J, with 12 bases between the two ends.